This T cell receptor (beta chain) originates from a study of cytomegalovirus exposure and HLA in healthy donors (TCRdb year 2017). For context, the study as a whole: According to an earlier analysis of a few hundred of the donors, 200 million or so T cells yielded 90 million to 140 million unique TCR beta sequences and about 280 Gb of sequence data. Around 330 gigabases of sequencing data and roughly 80 million unique TCR sequences made up an early release that covered approximately 650 HLA-typed donors. Of the 300 to 500 genotyped donors, roughly 76% were placed in the genetic ancestry cluster associated with self-reported Caucasian donors. The study was designed to test whether signatures of past pathogen exposure could be identified by cataloging public T cell receptors. The study used immunosequencing to profile the T cell repertoires of 600 to 850 subjects and linked those repertoires to cytomegalovirus serostatus. In addition to the first cohort of 500 to 850 subjects, a separate validation cohort of 130 or so different subjects was used. High-throughput TCR immunosequencing, statistical association of individual TCRs with disease status, and machine learning were combined to predict cytomegalovirus infection status. A later analysis re-analyzed previously published TCR beta repertoires from 650 to 800 donors and added high-resolution HLA genotyping to study TCR occurrence patterns. Rather than using new phenotypic data, the later analysis identified candidate immune exposures from TCR beta sequences and from how often those sequences occurred across donors. An earlier analysis of around 540 of the donors applied high-throughput TCR beta sequencing to assess whether each TCR beta V gene segment acted as functional or pseudogenic. Donor age, sex, ethnicity and CMV serostatus were collected together with the repertoire data. A later genetic analysis used genome-wide SNP genotypes for about 60% of the roughly 700 donors, treating that subset as a discovery cohort. Every discovery cohort repertoire had been produced on one sequencing platform. HLA typing included class I and class II loci at four-digit resolution. Typing coverage differed by locus: A, B, C, DRB1 and DQB1 were typed in about 620-630 donors, DQA1 in 522, DPA1 in around 610, and DPB1 in 472. Five DR-DQ haplotypes were handled as single units for association and clustering because linkage in the cohort was strong. Among around 400 genotyped donors of the cohort, an average of around 220,000 unique TCR beta nucleotide sequences was sequenced per donor, of which about 19% were non-productive. Beyond this particular receptor, the publication reports: The classifier was reported to diagnose cytomegalovirus status with high specificity and sensitivity in both the original cohort and the validation cohort. About 17 rarely observed V segments, including chromosome 9 orphons, were excluded from the earlier analysis of a few hundred of the donors because counts were too low. It was suggested by the authors that the approach could potentially be generalized to other disease states and immunological phenotypes. Presence/absence analyses assumed roughly uniform sequencing depth across donors, an assumption that may not hold. A total of about 180 TCR beta chains were listed by the study as associated with cytomegalovirus. In an earlier analysis of 500 to 650 of the donors, most TCR beta V segments appeared in productive rearrangements about 87% or about 30% of the time, broadly matching IMGT annotations. A later analysis found that most CMV-associated TCR beta chains appeared HLA-restricted, with HLA associations seemingly driven largely by CMV exposure. At a false discovery rate of 0.05, a later analysis linked 15,000 to 20,000 TCR beta sequences to specific HLA alleles. Most TCR sequences were observed very rarely across donors, whereas some public TCRs were present in many individuals. A later genetic analysis reported fewer N-insertions in productive TCRs among donors in an Asian-associated ancestry cluster than the roughly 700-donor mean. In a later analysis, HLA-associated TCR beta chains were found to be more clonally expanded and to have lower generation probabilities than equally common non-associated chains. HLA typing was unavailable for some donors at each locus, so association tests used only the typed subset. In a later genetic analysis, a missense DCLRE1C variant was associated with V-gene and J-gene trimming of TCR beta chains, and the association was replicated in an independent cohort. Linkage disequilibrium might explain the correlated functional status among segregating V segments, but an unknown experimental factor could not be ruled out. Immune exposure information for the cohort was limited to CMV serostatus. A further reported finding was that TCR beta sequences accurately predicted the HLA-A and HLA-B alleles for most subjects in the first cohort. In vitro tests confirmed that a few of the cytomegalovirus-associated TCR beta chains recognize cytomegalovirus antigens. According to a later analysis, TCR association rates differed among HLA loci, with DRB1 alleles showing the most associated TCRs and HLA-C alleles showing the fewest. Because the 87-base-pair reads could not distinguish some IMGT-functional V segments, including TRBV6-2 and TRBV6-3, those segments were excluded. A cluster of highly shared sequence variants was judged likely to represent a technical artifact of the sequencing pipeline. Several of the top co-occurrence clusters appeared to be linked to parvovirus B19, influenza, CMV and Epstein-Barr virus, according to a later analysis. Only TCR beta chains were sequenced in this cohort, and the absence of alpha or paired-chain data limited detectable features. Strong co-occurrence of HLA alleles, especially DR and DQ, made assigning TCR associations to individual alleles difficult.

Details on this clone: Its antigen target is currently unknown. Per-base quality was not reported, and no clone a single base away is much larger than it.

Library preparation was by the immunoSEQ multiplex PCR assay. For the multiplex PCR, a mixture combining 60 forward primers for TCR Vbeta segments and 13 reverse primers for TCR Jbeta segments was used. Amplification of the CDR3 region of rearranged TCR beta genes was performed with a multiplex PCR assay on genomic DNA. The amplified TCR beta libraries were sequenced on the Illumina HiSeq System as 87-base-pair reads. In the authors' own workflow: A later analysis tallied 75 million to 95 million unique TCR beta chains across the approximately 670 repertoires, and some 12 million of those chains were shared by two or more donors. To remove PCR and sequencing errors, raw reads were error-corrected and collapsed into unique sequences using a nearest-neighbor algorithm that merged closely related sequences. CDR3 sequences were aligned to IMGT reference sequences to assign V, D and J gene segments. Each retained sequence needed at least a six-nucleotide match to both a V gene segment and a J gene segment. A rearrangement was called productive if the CDR3 had no stop codons and remained in frame with V and J, and every other rearrangement was called non-productive. CDR3 was defined according to IMGT convention as the region running from the second conserved V-encoded cysteine to the conserved J-encoded phenylalanine. The earlier analysis of about 610 of the donors excluded sequences that lacked an unambiguous match to a single V gene segment. An earlier analysis of 500 to 700 of the donors classified V segments as functional when productive rearrangements were above 56.7% and as segregating when the standard deviation between donors was above 5%. A statistical classification framework was built for diagnosing cytomegalovirus status from the catalog of TCR beta chain sequences. V and J gene assignment, in a later analysis, came from comparing TCR nucleotide sequences with IMGT/GENE-DB human TR gene sequences. Using the TCRdist pipeline, a later analysis assigned CDR3 sequences along with most-parsimonious VDJ recombination scenarios. In a later analysis, every TCR beta chain was defined by the combination of its CDR3 amino acid sequence and its V-gene family, and reads without a unique V-gene family were dropped. In a later analysis, 500 to 700 highly shared, low-generation-probability nucleotide sequences were removed to address suspected cross-contamination and a sequencing artifact. A later analysis calculated a clonal expansion index for each public chain from normalized within-repertoire ranks of inferred template counts. Generation probabilities in a later analysis came from a VDJ recombination model fitted to out-of-frame rearrangements, and those results were checked against IGoR. A later analysis scored TCR-TCR, TCR-HLA and TCR-CMV co-occurrence with hypergeometric tests, applying a repertoire-size bias correction to TCR pairs. False discovery rates were estimated in a later analysis by permuting HLA or CMV assignments 20 times. In a later analysis, co-occurring TCRs were grouped with DBSCAN, and TCRdist sequence similarity was added when clustering was performed within HLA-allele-positive subsets. Co-occurrence clustering excluded repertoires with fewer than 30,000 or more than 120,000 public chains, plus five with anomalous nucleotide sharing. TCRdb obtained this table from immuneACCESS and retained in-frame rearrangements with V and J assigned. These tables miss some clones; where compared with another copy, unresolved V genes account for less than half of the shortfall, and the remainder is unexplained. V, J and clone size are taken as reported in that table, and D and trimming were inferred from the DNA itself. The sample table records more than 130,000 clones; more than 60% of these occur just once. The ten largest clones add up to 2.5% to 3.5% of the sample.

The cohort comprised more than 550 healthy bone marrow donors. At the time of sampling, every cohort member was nominally healthy, though immune exposures that went unrecorded were likely present. The donor tested CMV seronegative, placing the donor among the 350 or so seronegative members of the cohort. A peripheral blood sample was provided by each donor, and peripheral blood mononuclear cells were used for TCR beta sequencing. The Qiagen DNeasy Blood Extraction Kit was used to extract genomic DNA from the blood cell samples. A distance of 7 bases separates the germline ends of V and J, which lose 0 bases and 3 bases respectively. The germline V gene provides CDR1 SGHRS and CDR2 YFSETQ. The CDR3, from cysteine to phenylalanine, totals 14 residues. Left in the record is the CDR3 DNA by itself, 42 bases read in frame from the first base.

The specimen sequenced was PBMCs. The clonotype originates from a male donor in good health and CMV-seronegative. The V and J genes are TRBV5-1 and TRBJ2-1, with no reliable assignment of the D segment. Here the CDR3 is given as CASSLGQVYNEQFF. The DNA sequence reads TGCGCCAGCAGCTTGGGACAAGTCTACAATGAGCAGTTCTTC.